Detailed here is one TCR beta chain. Researchers used genomic DNA as the template to profile TCR beta VDJ and CDR3. TCRdb redid the calling of the reads with MiXCR, one entry per CDR3 protein. The data hold approximately 250,000 distinct CDR3 sequences, with around 82% observed a single time. This entry comes from a study of CD8+CD57+ T cells in acquired aplastic anemia. Whole-study context: DNA recovered from sorted CD4+ and CD8+ cells had a mean of around 3.3 ug.

Those patients picked for sequencing had displayed CD8+CD57+ cell expansion on flow cytometry. Germline lookup yields CDR1 LNHDA and CDR2 SQIVND (reference sequence). The CDR3 has 14 amino acids. V shed 6 bases and J shed 7 bases, with 16 bases lying between them. The specimen sequenced was sorted CD4+, CD8+, or CD8+CD57+ T cells (not recorded which) from PBMCs. The genes are TRBV19 and TRBJ1-5; TRBD1 might be the D (5 bases). This receptor was obtained from a human donor with aplastic anemia. CDR3 amino acids: CASSLLGGKQPQHF. The CDR3 coding sequence is TGTGCCAGTAGCCTTCTGGGGGGAAAGCAGCCCCAGCATTTT.